The sample holds many counts of the clone carrying this T cell receptor (beta chain). These data come from a study of human T cells and chemical hapten exposure. Time point denoted: pre-sensitization, week 0. The sample's treatment: therapeutic diphenylcyclopropenone sensitization with weekly scalp DPC. TCRdb independently ran MiXCR on the RACE reads; one entry per CDR3 protein. The table has about 290,000 distinct CDR3 sequences, roughly 7.4% seen once; the top ten hold more than 0.95%. The ends lost 4 bases at V and 1 base at J; junction bases unmatched: 6. Per the germline V gene, CDR1 is LGHNA and CDR2 is YSLEER. The length of the CDR3 is 16 residues.

The receptor comes from a man aged 18 to 29 with alopecia areata. Some clones in this sample may be carry-over from other donors' samples. Material: whole blood, obtained in connection with sensitization to the hapten diphenylcyclopropenone (DPC). The V call is TRBV4-3, the J call TRBJ2-4, with 8 positions matching TRBD1. The CDR3 here is CASSPKQGVAKNIQYF. In DNA form, the CDR3 reads TGCGCCAGCAGCCCAAAACAGGGGGTGGCCAAAAACATTCAGTACTTC.